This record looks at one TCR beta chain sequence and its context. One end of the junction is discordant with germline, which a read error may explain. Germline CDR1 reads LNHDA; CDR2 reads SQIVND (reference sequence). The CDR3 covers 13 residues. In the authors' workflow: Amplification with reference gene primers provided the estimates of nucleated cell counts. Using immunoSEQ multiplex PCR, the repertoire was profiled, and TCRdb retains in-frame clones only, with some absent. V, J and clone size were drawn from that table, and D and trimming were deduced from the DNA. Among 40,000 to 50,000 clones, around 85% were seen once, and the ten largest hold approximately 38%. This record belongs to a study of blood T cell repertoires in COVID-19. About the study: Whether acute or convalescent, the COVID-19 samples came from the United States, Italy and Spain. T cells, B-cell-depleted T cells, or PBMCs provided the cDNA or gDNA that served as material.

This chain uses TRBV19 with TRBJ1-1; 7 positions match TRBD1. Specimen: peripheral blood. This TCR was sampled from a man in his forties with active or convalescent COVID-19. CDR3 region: CASRDRVPEPHWF. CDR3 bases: TGTGCCAGTAGAGACAGGGTCCCTGAGCCCCATTGGTTT. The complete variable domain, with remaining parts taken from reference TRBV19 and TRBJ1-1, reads DGGITQSPKYLFRKEGQNVTLSCEQNLNHDAMYWYRQDPGQGLRLIYYSQIVNDFQKGDIAEGYSVSREKKESFPLTVTSAQKNPTAFYLCASRDRVPEPHWFGQGTRLTVV.